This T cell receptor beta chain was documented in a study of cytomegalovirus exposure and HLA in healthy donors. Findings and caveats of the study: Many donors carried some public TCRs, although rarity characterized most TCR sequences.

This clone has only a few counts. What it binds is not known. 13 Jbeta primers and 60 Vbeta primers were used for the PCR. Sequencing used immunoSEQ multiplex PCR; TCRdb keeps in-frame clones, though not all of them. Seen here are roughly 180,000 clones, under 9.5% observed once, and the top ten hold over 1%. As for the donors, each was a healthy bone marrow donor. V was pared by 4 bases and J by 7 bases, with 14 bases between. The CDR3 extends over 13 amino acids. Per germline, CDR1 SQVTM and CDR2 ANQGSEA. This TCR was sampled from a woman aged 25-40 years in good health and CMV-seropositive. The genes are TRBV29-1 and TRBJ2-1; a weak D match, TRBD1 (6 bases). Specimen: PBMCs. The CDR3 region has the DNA TGCAGCGTTGTCAGGGGCTCGGCAAATGAGCAGTTCTTC. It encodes CSVVRGSANEQFF.